Following are 14 T cell receptor beta chains from one sample sequenced in a study of regulatory T cells in long-lasting Graves disease. HTBI primers from iRepertoire and Arm-PCR of CDR3 regions yielded the TCR beta libraries. TCRdb reprocessed the multiplex PCR reads via MiXCR and lists one record per CDR3 protein. The sample yields 410,000 or so distinct CDR3 sequences, approximately 15% seen once. Time point noted: newly diagnosed GD, antithyroid drugs for less than 3 months. Making the TCR library involved RNA that had been extracted from PBMCs. The sample was also linked to a second study, of T cells in Graves' hyperthyroidism and ophthalmopathy.

The sample here was peripheral blood mononuclear cells (PBMCs), taken at new diagnosis, from a patient treated with antithyroid drugs. These TCRs come from a woman aged 25 to 45 with Graves disease.

The chain joins TRBV7-9 to TRBJ1-4, with TRBD1 matching 8 bases. The trim removed 6 bases at V and 0 bases at J, leaving 12 bases unmatched. The CDR3 spans 18 residues. In germline, CDR1 is SEHNR, CDR2 FQNEAQ (reference sequence). CDR3: CASSRGQGRLATNEKLFF. CDR3 DNA: TGTGCCAGCAGTCGTGGACAGGGAAGGCTTGCAACTAATGAAAAACTGTTTTTT.

V is TRBV27 and J is TRBJ2-5, with D possibly being TRBD2 (5 bases). The ends were cut back, 8 bases at V and 2 bases at J, with 15 bases in the middle. The germline V gene encodes CDR1 MNHEY and CDR2 SMNVEV (reference sequence). There are 14 residues in the CDR3. The DNA for the CDR3 is TGTGCCAGCTGCCCAGCGGTGGGGCAAGAGACCCAGTACTTC. Its protein product is CASCPAVGQETQYF.

This clonotype came up a few times. The chain joins TRBV30 to TRBJ2-7, with TRBD1 identical over 7 bases. V gave up 5 bases and J gave up 3 bases; unmatched junction bases: 7. Germline V gene data show CDR1 as GTSNPN and CDR2 as SVGIG (reference sequence). The CDR3 contains 13 residues. The CDR3 DNA is TGTGCCTGGTCCGGGACAGCTTACTACGAGCAGTACTTC. It specifies CAWSGTAYYEQYF.

In its sample, this clonotype was seen many times. This chain uses TRBV28 with TRBJ1-5; 8 bases are shared with TRBD1. V trimming: 6 bases; J trimming: 9 bases; junction bases outside the gene matches: 7. CDR3 length: 13 residues. Germline assignment: CDR1 MDHEN and CDR2 SYDVKM. The CDR3 here is CASRNRGVGPQHF. The CDR3 DNA reads TGTGCCAGCAGGAACAGGGGGGTCGGGCCCCAGCATTTT.

The rearrangement joins TRBV11-3 to TRBJ2-3, with D possibly TRBD1 on 7 matching bases. Trimming removed 5 bases from V and 4 bases from J, with 25 bases in between. The length of the CDR3 is 18 residues. The germline CDR1 and CDR2 sequences are SGHNT and YENEEA. The CDR3 bases are TGTGCCAGCAGCCCAGGGTCCCACGGAGGGGGCGCGCCAGATACGCAGTATTTT. It yields the protein CASSPGSHGGGAPDTQYF.

This clonotype was observed at least ten times. The chain employs TRBV9 and TRBJ2-1; perhaps TRBD1 as D (6 bases). V shed 3 bases and J shed 7 bases, with 8 bases lying between them. Looked up from germline, CDR1 is SGDLS and CDR2 is YYNGEE. This CDR3 has 12 residues. The CDR3 bases are TGTGCCAGCAGCGCCCAGGGGAATGAGCAGTTCTTC. Translating it yields CASSAQGNEQFF.

This clonotype appeared many times. The chain uses TRBV6-2 or TRBV6-3 and TRBJ1-6; D may be TRBD1 (6 bases). Trimming stripped 4 bases from V and 6 bases from J, with 19 bases between. This CDR3 region has 17 residues. CDR1 is MNHEY, CDR2 SVGEGT, per germline. The CDR3, as DNA: TGTGCCAGCAGTTTCTATACCCAGGGGTCGGGTAATTCACCCCTCCACTTT. This sequence encodes CASSFYTQGSGNSPLHF.

This clonotype was seen many times. V gene TRBV10-3 combines with J gene TRBJ2-1; 8 nucleotides align to TRBD2. With 2 bases clipped from V and 15 bases from J, the junction kept 6 bases outside the gene matches. The CDR3 runs to 12 residues. Germline lookup yields CDR1 ENHRY and CDR2 SYGVKD. The CDR3 nucleotides read TGTGCCATCAGTGAGGGACTAGCTTTGTCGTTCTTC. Protein: CAISEGLALSFF.

V and J are TRBV3-1 and TRBJ2-5; no firm D call. V was cut by 4 bases and J by 2 bases, with 11 bases left in between. CDR3 size: 14 residues. Germline V gene sequence: CDR1 LGHDT, CDR2 YNNKEL (reference sequence). The CDR3 DNA is TGTGCCAGCAGCCGGGGTCTGTCACAAGAGACCCAGTACTTC. It yields the protein CASSRGLSQETQYF.

This clonotype was counted many times. The chain recombines TRBV25-1 with TRBJ2-7; D is possibly TRBD1 (5 bases). This CDR3 spans 13 amino acids. Germline values: CDR1 MGHDK, CDR2 SYGVNS. Trimming removed 4 bases from V and 3 bases from J, with 10 bases in between. For the CDR3, the DNA is TGTGCCAGCAGTGGCGACAGCCACTACGAGCAGTACTTC. Protein: CASSGDSHYEQYF.

The chain combines TRBV12-3 or TRBV12-4 with TRBJ2-1, with 10 positions matching TRBD2. This CDR3 region has 18 residues. After removal of 7 bases from V and 0 bases from J, the junction contained 12 bases not matched to a gene. Written as DNA, the CDR3 is TGTGCCAGCATCCTAGCGGGAGCCCAGTATAGCTCCTACAATGAGCAGTTCTTC. Translating it yields CASILAGAQYSSYNEQFF.

This clonotype showed up many times. This sequence joins TRBV5-1 and TRBJ2-3; no firm D call. The V gene's germline CDR1 is SGHRS and CDR2 YFSETQ. CDR3 length equals 15 residues. V was clipped by 2 bases and J by 6 bases, with 16 bases between them. CDR3: CASSLLLYDGDTQYF. As DNA, the CDR3 is TGCGCCAGCAGCTTACTCCTATACGATGGGGATACGCAGTATTTT. Drawing the rest from reference TRBV5-1 and TRBJ2-3, the complete variable domain is KAGVTQTPRYLIKTRGQQVTLSCSPISGHRSVSWYQQTPGQGLQFLFEYFSETQRNKGNFPGRFSGRQFSNSRSEMNVSTLELGDSALYLCASSLLLYDGDTQYFGPGTRLTVL.

The chain combines TRBV20-1 with TRBJ1-5; the match to TRBD1 covers 10 bases. V trimming: 5 bases; J trimming: 5 bases; junction bases outside the gene matches: 9. The CDR3 has 15 amino acids. Germline values: CDR1 DFQATT, CDR2 SNEGSKA (reference sequence). CDR3 coding DNA: TGCAGTGCTTATGGACAGGGGGGGAATTATCAGCCCCAGCATTTT. It encodes CSAYGQGGNYQPQHF.

This clonotype has ten or more counts. The chain joins TRBV10-3 to TRBJ1-2; 7 nucleotides line up with TRBD1. This CDR3 is built from 15 residues. Looked up from germline, CDR1 is ENHRY and CDR2 is SYGVKD. Trimming removed 7 bases from V and 8 bases from J; junction bases left unmatched: 16. The DNA for the CDR3 is TGTGCCATCACGGGGGGGACAGACACTGGAAGGGGCTACACCTTC. Its protein product is CAITGGTDTGRGYTF.